Shown below are 16 T cell receptor beta chains from a single sample sequenced in a study of cytomegalovirus exposure and HLA in healthy donors (TCRdb year 2017). Library construction relied on the immunoSEQ multiplex PCR assay. The multiplex PCR relied on a mix of 60 forward primers for TCR Vbeta segments and 13 reverse primers for TCR Jbeta segments. TCRdb's version of the immuneACCESS table is confined to in-frame rearrangements and falls short of the full clone set. An unresolved V gene accounts for under half of the shortfall where checked; the remainder is of unknown origin. This sample lists over 120,000 clones; around four fifths were detected once. The ten largest clones take up approximately 1.5% of the sample. The material sequenced was PBMCs. Receptors originate from a man aged 25 to 45 in good health and CMV-seropositive.

J is TRBJ2-1 and V is TRBV19; 7 bases match TRBD2. The J segment lost 3 bases and the V segment lost 6 bases, leaving 2 bases of the junction unmatched. The germline CDR1 and CDR2 sequences are LNHDA and SQIVND (reference sequence). CDR3 length: 13 amino acids. CDR3 nucleotide sequence: TGTGCCAGTAGAAGCGGGGTCTACAATGAGCAGTTCTTC. Residues: CASRSGVYNEQFF. Drawing the rest from reference TRBV19 and TRBJ2-1, the complete variable domain is DGGITQSPKYLFRKEGQNVTLSCEQNLNHDAMYWYRQDPGQGLRLIYYSQIVNDFQKGDIAEGYSVSREKKESFPLTVTSAQKNPTAFYLCASRSGVYNEQFFGPGTRLTVL.

This clone appeared a single time. The chain carries TRBV27 and TRBJ2-7; 9 bases fit TRBD1. The V gene end was trimmed by 3 bases and the J gene end by 0 bases; junction bases not matched to a gene: 3. Germline V lookup: CDR1 MNHEY, CDR2 SMNVEV (reference sequence). CDR3 length: 15 amino acids. CDR3 bases: TGTGCCAGCAGTTTCGGGACAGGGCCCTCCTACGAGCAGTACTTC. It translates to CASSFGTGPSYEQYF.

The rearrangement joins TRBV6-1 to TRBJ1-2, with TRBD1 matching 9 bases. Germline CDR1 is MNHNS and CDR2 is SASEGT. CDR3 length: 13 amino acids. V was pared by 6 bases and J by 5 bases, with 4 bases of the junction left unmatched. As DNA, the CDR3 is TGTGCCAGCAGCGAGGGGACAGGGTATGGCTACACCTTC. The encoded protein is CASSEGTGYGYTF.

The gene calls are TRBV7-9 and TRBJ2-5, with 7 nucleotides matching TRBD2. Trimming cost V 5 bases and J 11 bases; bases outside gene matches: 5. The CDR3 totals 11 residues. Germline lookup yields CDR1 SEHNR and CDR2 FQNEAQ (reference sequence). CDR3 region: CASSRLGLQYF. In DNA, the CDR3 is TGTGCCAGCAGCAGACTGGGACTACAGTACTTC.

The V call is TRBV19, the J call TRBJ1-4; D unclear. The V and J ends lost 4 bases and 0 bases respectively, with 15 bases between them. The length of the CDR3 is 17 residues. Looked up from germline, CDR1 is LNHDA and CDR2 is SQIVND (reference sequence). The CDR3 region has the DNA TGTGCCAGTAGTAGGTATCCGGCGGGTGCAACTAATGAAAAACTGTTTTTT. This encodes CASSRYPAGATNEKLFF.

This clone appeared a single time. Relative to the germline gene, one junction end is altered; a read error may explain this. This chain links TRBV7-9 with TRBJ2-1; no clear D gene. Germline CDR1 reads SEHNR; CDR2 reads FQNEAQ (reference sequence). There are 12 residues in the CDR3. The CDR3 reads CSSTSLYNEQFF. CDR3 sequence (DNA): TGTTCCAGCACCTCCCTCTACAATGAGCAGTTCTTC.

The chain employs TRBV18 and TRBJ1-2, with D possibly being TRBD1 (5 bases). V was trimmed by 3 bases and J by 6 bases, leaving 11 bases between them. Looked up from germline, CDR1 is KGHSH and CDR2 is LQKENI. The length of the CDR3 is 13 residues. The CDR3 reads CASSPRGSHGYTF. The CDR3 DNA reads as TGTGCCAGCTCACCCCGGGGGAGCCATGGCTACACCTTC.

The CDR3: CASSPTGSVTGELFF. The CDR3 DNA follows: TGTGCCAGCAGTCCCACAGGGAGTGTCACCGGGGAGCTGTTTTTT. This sequence joins TRBV2 and TRBJ2-2; possible D gene TRBD1, 6 bases. Trimming cost V 5 bases and J 4 bases, with 14 bases left between them. Germline lookup yields CDR1 SNHLY and CDR2 FYNNEI. CDR3 length: 15 residues.

The chain combines TRBV6-6 with TRBJ2-1; D might be TRBD1 (6 bases). The CDR3 contains 13 residues. V was trimmed by 4 bases and J by 9 bases, leaving 13 bases between them. CDR1 is MNHNY, CDR2 SVGAGI, per germline (reference sequence). The CDR3 sequence: CASSSPGATEQFF. The CDR3 nucleotides read TGTGCCAGCAGTTCGCCAGGGGCGACTGAGCAGTTCTTC.

This clone has a single count. V and J are TRBV29-1 and TRBJ2-3; no clear D gene. V was clipped by 6 bases and J by 14 bases, with 15 bases between them. This CDR3 is 10 amino acids long. Germline CDR1 is SQVTM and CDR2 is ANQGSEA. The CDR3 reads CSVQIHKLYF. The DNA of the CDR3 is TGCAGCGTCCAAATTCATAAGCTGTATTTT.

The chain is built from TRBV2 and TRBJ2-5; 7 bases are a match to TRBD2. Germline V CDR1 and CDR2: SNHLY, FYNNEI. The CDR3 has 16 residues. The trim removed 3 bases at V and 3 bases at J, leaving 10 bases unmatched. CDR3 nucleotide sequence: TGTGCCAGCAGTGATCTCTTGCGGGGGACGGAAGAGACCCAGTACTTC. Translated, it gives CASSDLLRGTEETQYF.

This clone was recorded a few times. Written as DNA, the CDR3 is TGTGCCAGCAGTTGGGACAGAAATCAGCCCCAGCATTTT. It translates to CASSWDRNQPQHF. This rearrangement joins TRBV28 to TRBJ1-5; 7 bases line up with TRBD1. Germline CDR1 MDHEN, CDR2 SYDVKM. The CDR3 has 13 residues. The V gene end was trimmed by 4 bases and the J gene end by 4 bases; junction bases not matched to a gene: 1.

The V call is TRBV6-4, the J call TRBJ2-3; 7 nucleotides match TRBD1. J was trimmed by 6 bases and V by 6 bases; bases with no gene match: 3. Germline CDR1 reads MRHNA; CDR2 reads SNTAGT. This CDR3 has 12 amino acids. The CDR3 nucleotides read TGTGCCAGCAGAACAGGGGCCGATACGCAGTATTTT. It encodes CASRTGADTQYF.

To note about this clone: At one of its ends the junction is not consistent with the germline gene, which may arise from a read error. This chain connects TRBV4-1 to TRBJ2-5; TRBD2 is a possible D gene (5 bases). Germline V gives CDR1 MGHRA, CDR2 YSYEKL. The CDR3 contains 15 residues. The CDR3 loop reads CASSQAREIGETQYF. Written as DNA, the CDR3 is TGTGCCAGCAGCCAAGCCCGGGAAATAGGGGAGACCCAGTACTTC.

J is TRBJ2-1 and V is TRBV5-1; 13 bases match TRBD2. Per germline, CDR1 SGHRS and CDR2 YFSETQ. V dropped 4 bases and J dropped 2; count of bases not matched to a gene: 3. CDR3 length equals 16 residues. CDR3 bases: TGCGCCAGCAGCCCCGGGACTAGCGGGACCTACAATGAGCAGTTCTTC. Translating gives CASSPGTSGTYNEQFF.

The V gene is TRBV14, the J gene TRBJ2-2; 8 bases align to TRBD1. Germline V gene sequence: CDR1 SGHDN, CDR2 FVKESK. This CDR3 is built from 14 residues. The V gene end was trimmed by 3 bases and the J gene end by 8 bases; junction bases not matched to a gene: 5. The CDR3 is CASSQRTGKGELFF. DNA of the CDR3: TGTGCCAGCAGCCAGAGGACAGGGAAAGGGGAGCTGTTTTTT. Looking up the rest from reference TRBV14 and TRBJ2-2 gives the full variable domain: EAGVTQFPSHSVIEKGQTVTLRCDPISGHDNLYWYRRVMGKEIKFLLHFVKESKQDESGMPNNRFLAERTGGTYSTLKVQPAELEDSGVYFCASSQRTGKGELFFGEGSRLTVL.